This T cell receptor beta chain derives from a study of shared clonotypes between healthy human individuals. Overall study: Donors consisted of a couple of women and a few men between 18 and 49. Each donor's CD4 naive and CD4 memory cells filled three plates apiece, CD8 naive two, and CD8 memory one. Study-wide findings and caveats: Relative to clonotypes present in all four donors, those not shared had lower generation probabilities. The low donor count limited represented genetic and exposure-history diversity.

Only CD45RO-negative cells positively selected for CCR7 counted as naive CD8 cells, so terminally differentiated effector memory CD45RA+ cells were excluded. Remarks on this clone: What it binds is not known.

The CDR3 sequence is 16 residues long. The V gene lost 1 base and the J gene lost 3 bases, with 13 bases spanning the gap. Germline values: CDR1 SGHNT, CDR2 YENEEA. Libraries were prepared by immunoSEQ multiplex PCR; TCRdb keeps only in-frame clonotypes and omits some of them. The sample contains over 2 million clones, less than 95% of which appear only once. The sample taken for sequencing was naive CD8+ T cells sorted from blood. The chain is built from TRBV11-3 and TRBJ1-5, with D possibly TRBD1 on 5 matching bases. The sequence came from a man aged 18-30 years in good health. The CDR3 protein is CASSLGGSGNNQPQHF. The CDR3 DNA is TGTGCCAGCAGCTTAGGGGGTTCAGGGAACAATCAGCCCCAGCATTTT. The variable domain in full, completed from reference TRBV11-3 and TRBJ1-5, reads EAGVVQSPRYKIIEKKQPVAFWCNPISGHNTLYWYLQNLGQGPELLIRYENEEAVDDSQLPKDRFSAERLKGVDSTLKIQPAELGDSAVYLCASSLGGSGNNQPQHFGDGTRLSIL.